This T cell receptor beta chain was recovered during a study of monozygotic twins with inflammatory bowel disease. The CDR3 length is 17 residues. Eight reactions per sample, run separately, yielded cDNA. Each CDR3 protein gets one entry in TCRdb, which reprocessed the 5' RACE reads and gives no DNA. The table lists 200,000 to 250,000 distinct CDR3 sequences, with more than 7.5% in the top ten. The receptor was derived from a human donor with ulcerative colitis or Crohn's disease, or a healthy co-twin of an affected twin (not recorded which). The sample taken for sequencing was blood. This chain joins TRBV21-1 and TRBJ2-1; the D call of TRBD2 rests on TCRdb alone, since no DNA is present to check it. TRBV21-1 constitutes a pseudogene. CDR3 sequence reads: CASSKVRLAGGYNEQFF.